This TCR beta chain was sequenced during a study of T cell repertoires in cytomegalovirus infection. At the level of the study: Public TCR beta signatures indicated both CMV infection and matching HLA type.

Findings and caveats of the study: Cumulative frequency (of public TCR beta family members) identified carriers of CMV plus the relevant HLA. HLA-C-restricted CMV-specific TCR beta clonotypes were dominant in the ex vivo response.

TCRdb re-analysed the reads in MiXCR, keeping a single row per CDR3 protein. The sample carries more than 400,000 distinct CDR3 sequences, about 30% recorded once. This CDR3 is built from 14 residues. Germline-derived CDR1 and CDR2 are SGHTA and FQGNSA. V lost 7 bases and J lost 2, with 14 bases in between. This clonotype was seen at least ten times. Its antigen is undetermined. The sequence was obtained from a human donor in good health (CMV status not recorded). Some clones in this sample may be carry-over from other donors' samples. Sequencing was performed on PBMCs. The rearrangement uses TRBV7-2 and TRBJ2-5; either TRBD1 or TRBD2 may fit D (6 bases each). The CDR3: CASTPGGWQETQYF. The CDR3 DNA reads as TGTGCCAGCACCCCCGGGGGCTGGCAAGAGACCCAGTACTTC.